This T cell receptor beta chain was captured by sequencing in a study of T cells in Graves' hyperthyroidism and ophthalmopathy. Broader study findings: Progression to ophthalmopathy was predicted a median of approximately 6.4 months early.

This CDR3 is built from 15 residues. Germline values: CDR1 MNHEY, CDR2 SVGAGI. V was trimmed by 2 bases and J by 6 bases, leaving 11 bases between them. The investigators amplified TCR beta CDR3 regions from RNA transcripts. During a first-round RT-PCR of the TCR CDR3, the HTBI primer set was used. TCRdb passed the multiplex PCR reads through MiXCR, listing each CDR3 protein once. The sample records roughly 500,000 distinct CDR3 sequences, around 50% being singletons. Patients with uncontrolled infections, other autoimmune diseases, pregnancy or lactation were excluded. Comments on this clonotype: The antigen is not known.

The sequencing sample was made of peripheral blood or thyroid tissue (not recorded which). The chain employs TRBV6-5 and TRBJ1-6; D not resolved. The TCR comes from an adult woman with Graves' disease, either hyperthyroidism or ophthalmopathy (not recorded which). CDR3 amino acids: CASSYVAGSNSPLHF. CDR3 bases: TGTGCCAGCAGTTACGTCGCAGGTTCTAATTCACCCCTCCACTTT.